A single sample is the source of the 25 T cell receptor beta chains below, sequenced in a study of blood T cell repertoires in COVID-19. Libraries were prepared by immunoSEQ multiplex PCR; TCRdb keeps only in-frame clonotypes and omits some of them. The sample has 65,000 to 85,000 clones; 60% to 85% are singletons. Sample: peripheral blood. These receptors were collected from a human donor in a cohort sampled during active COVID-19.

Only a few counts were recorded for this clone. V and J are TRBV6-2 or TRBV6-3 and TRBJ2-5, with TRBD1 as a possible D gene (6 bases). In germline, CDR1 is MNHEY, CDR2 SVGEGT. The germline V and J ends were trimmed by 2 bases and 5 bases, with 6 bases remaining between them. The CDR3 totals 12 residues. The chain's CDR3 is CASSYQGETQYF. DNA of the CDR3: TGTGCCAGCAGTTACCAGGGGGAGACCCAGTACTTC.

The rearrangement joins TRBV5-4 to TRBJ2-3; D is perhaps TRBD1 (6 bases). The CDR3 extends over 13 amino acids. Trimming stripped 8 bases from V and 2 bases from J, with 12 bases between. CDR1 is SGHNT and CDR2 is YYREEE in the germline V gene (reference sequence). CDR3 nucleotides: TGTGCCAGTCGAGGGGGAACCACAGATACGCAGTATTTT. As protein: CASRGGTTDTQYF.

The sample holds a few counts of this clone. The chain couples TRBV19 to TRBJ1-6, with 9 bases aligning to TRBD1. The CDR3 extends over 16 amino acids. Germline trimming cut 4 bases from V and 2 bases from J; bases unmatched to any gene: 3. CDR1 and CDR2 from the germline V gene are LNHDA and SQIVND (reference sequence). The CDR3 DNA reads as TGTGCCAGTAGTACCCGGACAGGGGCCTATAATTCACCCCTCCACTTT. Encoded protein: CASSTRTGAYNSPLHF.

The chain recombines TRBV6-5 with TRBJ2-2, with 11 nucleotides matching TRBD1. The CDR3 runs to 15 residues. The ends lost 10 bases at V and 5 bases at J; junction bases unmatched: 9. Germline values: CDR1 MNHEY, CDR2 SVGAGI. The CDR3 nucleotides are TGTGCCACGTTCCGGGGACAGGGGGGGACCGGGGAGCTGTTTTTT. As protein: CATFRGQGGTGELFF.

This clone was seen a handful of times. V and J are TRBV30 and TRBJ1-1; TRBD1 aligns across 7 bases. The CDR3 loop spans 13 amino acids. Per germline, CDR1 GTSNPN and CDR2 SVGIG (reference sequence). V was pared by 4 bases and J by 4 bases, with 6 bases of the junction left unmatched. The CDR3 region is CAWTRQGGTEAFF. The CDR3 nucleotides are TGTGCCTGGACCCGACAGGGAGGCACTGAAGCTTTCTTT.

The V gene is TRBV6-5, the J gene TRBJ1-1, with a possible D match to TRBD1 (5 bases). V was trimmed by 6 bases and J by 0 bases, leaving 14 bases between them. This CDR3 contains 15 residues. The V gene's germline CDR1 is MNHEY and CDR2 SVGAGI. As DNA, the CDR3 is TGTGCCAGCAGCCCGCGGGGCAGGGTGAACACTGAAGCTTTCTTT. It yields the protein CASSPRGRVNTEAFF.

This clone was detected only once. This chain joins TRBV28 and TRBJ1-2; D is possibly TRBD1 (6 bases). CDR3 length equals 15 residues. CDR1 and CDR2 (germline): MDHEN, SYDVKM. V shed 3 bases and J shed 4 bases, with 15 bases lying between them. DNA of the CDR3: TGTGCCAGCAGTTTGGAGGCCACAGGGATCTATGGCTACACCTTC. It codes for CASSLEATGIYGYTF.

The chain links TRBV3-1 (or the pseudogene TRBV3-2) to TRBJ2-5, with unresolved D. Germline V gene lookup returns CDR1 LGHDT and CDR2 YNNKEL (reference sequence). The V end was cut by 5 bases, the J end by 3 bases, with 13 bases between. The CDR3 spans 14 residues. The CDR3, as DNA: TGTGCCAGCAGCAAACTTACAGTGGAAGAGACCCAGTACTTC. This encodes CASSKLTVEETQYF.

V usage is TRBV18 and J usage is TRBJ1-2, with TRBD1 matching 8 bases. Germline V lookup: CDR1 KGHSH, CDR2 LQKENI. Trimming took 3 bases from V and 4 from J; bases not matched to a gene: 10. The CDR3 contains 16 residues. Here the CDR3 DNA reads TGTGCCAGCTCACCCGACAGGGGCCTTAACATCTATGGCTACACCTTC. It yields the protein CASSPDRGLNIYGYTF.

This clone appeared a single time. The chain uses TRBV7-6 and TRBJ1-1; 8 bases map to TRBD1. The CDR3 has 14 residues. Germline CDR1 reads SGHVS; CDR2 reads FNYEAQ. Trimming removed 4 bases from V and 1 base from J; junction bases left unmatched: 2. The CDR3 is CASSSGTGNTEAFF. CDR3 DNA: TGTGCCAGCAGCTCCGGGACAGGGAACACTGAAGCTTTCTTT.

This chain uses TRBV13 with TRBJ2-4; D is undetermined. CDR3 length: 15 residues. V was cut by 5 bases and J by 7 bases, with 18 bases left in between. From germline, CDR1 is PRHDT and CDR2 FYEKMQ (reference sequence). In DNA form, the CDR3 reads TGTGCCAGCAGCAAAGACCGACAAGCCGCGAACATTCAGTACTTC. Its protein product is CASSKDRQAANIQYF.

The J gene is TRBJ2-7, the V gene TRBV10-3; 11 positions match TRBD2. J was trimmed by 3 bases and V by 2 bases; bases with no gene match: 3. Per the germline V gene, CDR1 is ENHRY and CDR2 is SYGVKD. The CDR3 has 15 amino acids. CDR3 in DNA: TGTGCCATCAGTGAGACTAGCGGGGGATACTACGAGCAGTACTTC. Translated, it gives CAISETSGGYYEQYF.

CDR3 nucleotide sequence: TGTGCCAGCAGTCCCGGGGAGGGGCGGCGAGGCTACACCTTC. Translated: CASSPGEGRRGYTF. V usage is TRBV27 and J usage is TRBJ1-2; a possible D gene is TRBD1 (5 bases). The length of the CDR3 is 14 residues. The germline V gene encodes CDR1 MNHEY and CDR2 SMNVEV (reference sequence). The V and J ends lost 5 bases and 8 bases respectively, with 18 bases between them.

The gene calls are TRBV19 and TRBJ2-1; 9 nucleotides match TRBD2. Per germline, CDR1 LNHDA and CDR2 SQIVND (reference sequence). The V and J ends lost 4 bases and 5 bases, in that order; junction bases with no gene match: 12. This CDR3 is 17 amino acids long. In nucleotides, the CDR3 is TGTGCCAGTAGTACATCCCTGGAATTAGCGGGAGACAATGAGCAGTTCTTC. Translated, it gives CASSTSLELAGDNEQFF.

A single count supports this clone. CDR3 region: CASSPRLVAETQYF. The CDR3 DNA reads as TGTGCCAGCAGTCCCCGATTGGTTGCGGAGACCCAGTACTTC. The rearrangement links TRBV6-2 or TRBV6-3 to TRBJ2-5; D is unclear. V was shortened by 5 bases and J by 5 bases, with 15 bases between the two germline ends. The CDR3 loop spans 14 amino acids. The germline CDR1 and CDR2 sequences are MNHEY and SVGEGT.

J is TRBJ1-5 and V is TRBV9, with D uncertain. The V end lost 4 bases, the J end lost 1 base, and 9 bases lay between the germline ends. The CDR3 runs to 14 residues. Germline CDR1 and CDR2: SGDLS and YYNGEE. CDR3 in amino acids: CASSPGGSNQPQHF. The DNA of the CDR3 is TGTGCCAGCAGCCCGGGAGGGAGCAATCAGCCCCAGCATTTT.

CDR3 in amino acids: CASNDGTANTEAFF. The CDR3 coding sequence is TGTGCCAGCAACGACGGGACAGCGAACACTGAAGCTTTCTTT. The V and J genes are TRBV11-2 and TRBJ1-1; 7 nucleotides line up with TRBD1. With V trimmed by 7 bases and J by 1 base, 6 bases remained unmatched. The CDR3 is made up of 14 amino acids. Germline lookup yields CDR1 SGHAT and CDR2 FQNNGV.

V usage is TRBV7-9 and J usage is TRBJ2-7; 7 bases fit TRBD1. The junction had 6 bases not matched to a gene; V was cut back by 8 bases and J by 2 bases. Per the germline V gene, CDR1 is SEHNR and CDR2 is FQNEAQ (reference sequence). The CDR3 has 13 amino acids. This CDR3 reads CASGWTGTYEQYF. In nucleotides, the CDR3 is TGTGCCAGCGGATGGACAGGTACCTACGAGCAGTACTTC.

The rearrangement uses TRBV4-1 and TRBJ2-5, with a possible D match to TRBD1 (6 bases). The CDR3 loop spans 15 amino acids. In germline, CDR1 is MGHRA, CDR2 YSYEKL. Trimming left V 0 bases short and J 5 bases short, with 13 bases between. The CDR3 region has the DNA TGCGCCAGCAGCCAAGATCCCCCAGGGGTGGAGACCCAGTACTTC. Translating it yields CASSQDPPGVETQYF.

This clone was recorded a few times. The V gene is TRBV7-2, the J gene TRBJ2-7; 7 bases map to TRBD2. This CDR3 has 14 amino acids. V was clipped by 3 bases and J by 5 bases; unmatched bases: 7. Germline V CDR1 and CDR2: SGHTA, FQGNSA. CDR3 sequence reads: CASSFSAGSDEQYF. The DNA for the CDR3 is TGTGCCAGCAGCTTCTCAGCGGGGAGCGACGAGCAGTACTTC. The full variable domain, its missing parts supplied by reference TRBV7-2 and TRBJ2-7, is GAGVSQSPSNKVTEKGKDVELRCDPISGHTALYWYRQSLGQGLEFLIYFQGNSAPDKSGLPSDRFSAERTGGSVSTLTIQRTQQEDSAVYLCASSFSAGSDEQYFGPGTRLTVT.

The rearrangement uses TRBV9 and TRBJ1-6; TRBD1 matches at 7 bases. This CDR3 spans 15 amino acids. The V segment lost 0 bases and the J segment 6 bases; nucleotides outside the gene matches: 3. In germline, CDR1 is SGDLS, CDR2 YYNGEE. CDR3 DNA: TGTGCCAGCAGCGTAGGACAGGGTGGTAATTCACCCCTCCACTTT. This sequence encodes CASSVGQGGNSPLHF. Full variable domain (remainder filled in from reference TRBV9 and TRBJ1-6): DSGVTQTPKHLITATGQRVTLRCSPRSGDLSVYWYQQSLDQGLQFLIQYYNGEERAKGNILERFSAQQFPDLHSELNLSSLELGDSALYFCASSVGQGGNSPLHFGNGTRLTVT.

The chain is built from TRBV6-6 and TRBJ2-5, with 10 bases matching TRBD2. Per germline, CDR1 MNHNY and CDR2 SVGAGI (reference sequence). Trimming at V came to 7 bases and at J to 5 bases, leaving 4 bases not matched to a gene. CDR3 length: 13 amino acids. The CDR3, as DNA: TGTGCCAGCACCCTAGCGGGAGAGGAGACCCAGTACTTC. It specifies CASTLAGEETQYF.

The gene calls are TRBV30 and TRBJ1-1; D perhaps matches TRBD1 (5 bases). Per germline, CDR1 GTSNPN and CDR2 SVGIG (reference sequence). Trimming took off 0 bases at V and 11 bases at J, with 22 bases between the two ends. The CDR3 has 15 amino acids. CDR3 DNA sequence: TGTGCCTGGAGTGTCTGGGGACCTGAGGGGAGGCGGGCTTTCTTT. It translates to CAWSVWGPEGRRAFF. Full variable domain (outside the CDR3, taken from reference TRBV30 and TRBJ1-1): SQTIHQWPATLVQPVGSPLSLECTVEGTSNPNLYWYRQAAGRGLQLLFYSVGIGQISSEVPQNLSASRPQDRQFILSSKKLLLSDSGFYLCAWSVWGPEGRRAFFGQGTRLTVV.

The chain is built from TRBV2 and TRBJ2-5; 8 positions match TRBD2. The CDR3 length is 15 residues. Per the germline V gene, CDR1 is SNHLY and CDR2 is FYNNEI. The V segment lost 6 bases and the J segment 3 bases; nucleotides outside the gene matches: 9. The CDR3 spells CASSTTGRGEETQYF. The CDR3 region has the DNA TGTGCCAGCAGCACTACCGGGAGGGGGGAAGAGACCCAGTACTTC.

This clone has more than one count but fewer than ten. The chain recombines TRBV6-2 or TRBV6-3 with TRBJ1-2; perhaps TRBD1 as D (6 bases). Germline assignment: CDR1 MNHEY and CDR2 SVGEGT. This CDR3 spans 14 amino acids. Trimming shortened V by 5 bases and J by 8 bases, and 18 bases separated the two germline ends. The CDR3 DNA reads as TGTGCCAGCAGTGAGTCCGGTGCAGGGGAAGGCTACACCTTC. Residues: CASSESGAGEGYTF.